Listed below are T cell receptor beta chains from one sample, sequenced in a study of Graves' ophthalmopathy and Graves' hyperthyroidism. A single record per CDR3 protein comes from TCRdb applying MiXCR to the multiplex PCR reads. The table shows roughly 1.1 million distinct CDR3 sequences, with about 38% occurring only once. Sequences were obtained from peripheral blood or thyroid tissue (not recorded which). These receptors came from an adult man with Graves' hyperthyroidism. Each CDR3 is given with its conserved first and last residue. D genes are given only for firm matches. Expanded clones are given a class, and other clones once, few, many or no size at all.

14	TRBV10-3	TRBJ2-5	TRBD2	NA	CAILASGGFETQYF	TGTGCCATCTTGGCTAGCGGGGGGTTCGAGACCCAGTACTTC
11	TRBV20-1	TRBJ2-7	NA	NA	CSARGGLEQYF	TGCAGTGCTAGAGGAGGACTCGAGCAGTACTTC
14	TRBV10-3	TRBJ1-6	TRBD1	NA	CAISETGVNSPLHF	TGTGCCATCAGTGAGACAGGGGTTAATTCACCCCTCCACTTT
8	TRBV20-1	TRBJ2-7	NA	NA	CSEYEQYF	TGCAGTGAGTACGAGCAGTACTTC
13	TRBV29-1	TRBJ1-2	TRBD1	NA	CSVEVAGTGGYTF	TGCAGCGTTGAAGTCGCAGGGACAGGTGGCTACACCTTC
14	TRBV12-3/TRBV12-4	TRBJ1-1	NA	many	CASSLTVSNTEAFF	TGTGCCAGCAGTTTAACAGTTTCCAACACTGAAGCTTTCTTT
20	TRBV14	TRBJ2-7	TRBD1	few	CASSQVTGTGFFPGVGEQYF	TGTGCCAGCAGCCAAGTGACCGGGACAGGGTTTTTCCCGGGAGTTGGCGAGCAGTACTTC
15	TRBV7-9	TRBJ2-7	TRBD1	many	CASSPFGQVHYEQYF	TGTGCCAGCAGCCCGTTTGGACAGGTTCACTACGAGCAGTACTTC
15	TRBV7-9	TRBJ1-5	NA	NA	CASSVEPGTGHPQHF	TGTGCCAGCAGCGTTGAACCGGGGACGGGCCACCCCCAGCATTTT
13	TRBV24-1	TRBJ2-7	NA	many	CATSDLDGYEQYF	TGTGCCACCAGTGACCTTGACGGTTACGAGCAGTACTTC
13	TRBV15	TRBJ1-6	NA	few	CATSSSQSTPLHF	TGTGCCACCAGCAGTAGTCAATCTACGCCCCTCCACTTT
14	TRBV5-8	TRBJ2-7	NA	NA	CASSLTNQLYEQYF	TGTGCCAGCAGCTTAACCAATCAGCTGTACGAGCAGTACTTC
14	TRBV2	TRBJ1-1	TRBD1	NA	CASSPGTGSTVAFF	TGTGCCAGCAGTCCCGGGACAGGCTCCACTGTAGCTTTCTTT
12	TRBV6-5	TRBJ2-2	NA	few	CASSYAGGELFF	TGTGCCAGCAGTTACGCGGGCGGGGAGCTGTTTTTT